This T cell receptor beta chain was identified during a study of tumor-infiltrating lymphocytes in primary liver carcinoma. The overall study: Lesions, classed as T1-T3 N0M0, spanned about 4 to 10 cm across.

This clonotype was seen many times. Its antigen is unknown. Study-level points and caveats: Tumors and blood were compared for top-250-clone fraction, and tumors had the significantly higher value (p = 0.039).

Unsorted bulk tissue of about 20-32 mg yielded co-extracted RNA and DNA. Per the germline V gene, CDR1 is MNHNS and CDR2 is SASEGT. V gave up 9 bases and J gave up 4 bases, with 21 bases separating them. This CDR3 contains 16 residues. Constant-region priming of 500 ng total RNA yielded TCR beta cDNA. TCR beta libraries came from three nested multiplex PCR rounds using slightly modified ARM-PCR. The study ran its first two PCR rounds for nine to ten cycles each, using TRBV1-TRBV30 forward primers and a C-beta reverse primer. One entry per CDR3 protein results from TCRdb running MiXCR on the multiplex PCR reads. The repertoire holds around 100,000 distinct CDR3 sequences, approximately 71% seen once, with over 7.5% in the top ten.

This clonotype originated in a woman aged 60 to 75 with primary liver carcinoma and hepatitis B virus infection. The sample taken for sequencing was liver tumor tissue from sampling region 5. Described subset: tumor region T5, tumor centre. This chain joins TRBV6-1 and TRBJ2-2; possibly TRBD1 for D (6 bases). This CDR3 reads CASYSNRDRGTGELFF. The CDR3 region has the DNA TGTGCCAGTTATTCCAACAGGGATAGGGGCACCGGGGAGCTGTTTTTT.